This TCR beta chain was recovered during a study of blood T cells in healthy people across ages. Study in general: Per two T cells, template switching captured roughly one barcoded beta molecule. General study points: Among long-lived donors, naive CD4+ cells were more numerous and diversity higher than in aged donors.

In its sample, this clonotype was seen a few times. Its antigen is undetermined. Primers used in a second PCR of roughly 7 to 11 cycles were a sample-barcoded 5' primer and a J-beta primer mix. Every single cDNA molecule received a tag from a template-switch adaptor with 12 random nucleotides. TCRdb fed the 5' RACE reads into MiXCR, producing one record per CDR3 protein. The sample lists roughly 1.9 million distinct CDR3 sequences; about two fifths were seen once. Donors ranged from roughly 6 to 90 years old and were healthy Caucasians in Russia. This clonotype was obtained from a human donor in good health. The sequenced sample was blood.

In DNA form, the CDR3 reads TGTGCCAGCAGCACGGCCGCTGGTCTAACGGGTGGCATTCAGTACTTC. It encodes CASSTAAGLTGGIQYF. This chain connects TRBV7-2 to TRBJ2-4; D unresolved. The ends were cut back, 5 bases at V and 9 bases at J, with 23 bases in the middle. The CDR3 runs 16 residues. The germline V gene encodes CDR1 SGHTA and CDR2 FQGNSA.